This T cell receptor (beta chain) was profiled in a study of cytomegalovirus exposure and HLA in healthy donors. General study results and limits: Researchers had no immune exposure information except CMV serostatus available. With high specificity and sensitivity, the classifier reportedly diagnosed cytomegalovirus status.

PCR primers comprised 60 Vbeta and 13 Jbeta primers. Here immunoSEQ multiplex PCR was the method, and the copy in TCRdb shows in-frame clones only, minus some. The sample gives about 120,000 clones, about 83% of which show up once; roughly 2.5% is in the top ten. Details on this clone: Its specificity is not known.

CDR1 and CDR2 from the germline V gene are SEHNR and FQNEAQ (reference sequence). This CDR3 has 16 residues. V dropped 0 bases and J dropped 1 base, with 10 bases sitting between them. The V call is TRBV7-9, the J call TRBJ2-1, with D perhaps TRBD2 (7 bases). The sequencing sample was made of PBMCs. The origin of this receptor is a female donor in good health and CMV-seronegative. The DNA of the CDR3 is TGTGCCAGCAGCTTAGCGGGGGGGGCGTCCTACAATGAGCAGTTCTTC. Translating gives CASSLAGGASYNEQFF.